The 8 T cell receptor beta chains presented below share a single source sample, sequenced in a study of PD-L1 blockade in urothelial cancer. Sequencing used immunoSEQ multiplex PCR; TCRdb keeps in-frame clones, though not all of them. The sample has just over 35,000 clones, approximately 40% seen once. The sample was tumor tissue, taken before atezolizumab (anti-PD-L1) treatment. The receptors derive from a man aged 55 to 70 with urothelial cancer.

This clone was picked up a small number of times. The rearrangement uses TRBV2 and TRBJ2-5; 9 bases are a match to TRBD1. Per the germline V gene, CDR1 is SNHLY and CDR2 is FYNNEI. CDR3 length: 13 residues. Trimming removed 9 bases from V and 4 bases from J; junction bases left unmatched: 6. The CDR3 region has the DNA TGTGCCAGTAGGGGACAGGGAGGAGAGACCCAGTACTTC. Encoded protein: CASRGQGGETQYF.

The chain is built from TRBV28 and TRBJ1-1; possibly TRBD1 for D (5 bases). Germline lookup yields CDR1 MDHEN and CDR2 SYDVKM. The V end lost 9 bases, the J end lost 0 bases, and 11 bases lay between the germline ends. The CDR3 covers 13 residues. The CDR3 coding sequence is TGTGCCAGTATGGGGCGGATGAACACTGAAGCTTTCTTT. This translates into CASMGRMNTEAFF.

J is TRBJ2-5 and V is TRBV19, with 14 bases matching TRBD2. J was trimmed by 5 bases and V by 0 bases; bases with no gene match: 8. The CDR3 runs 18 residues. Germline assignment: CDR1 LNHDA and CDR2 SQIVND (reference sequence). The CDR3 region is CASSIEGTSGSSMETQYF. The CDR3 DNA reads TGTGCCAGTAGTATAGAGGGGACTAGCGGGAGTTCCATGGAGACCCAGTACTTC.

This rearrangement joins TRBV19 to TRBJ1-3; TRBD1 matches 9 bases. CDR1 is LNHDA and CDR2 is SQIVND in the germline V gene (reference sequence). CDR3 length equals 17 residues. J was trimmed by 0 bases and V by 5 bases; bases with no gene match: 8. CDR3: CASSRPGTGSSGNTIYF. The CDR3 DNA is TGTGCCAGTAGTCGGCCCGGGACAGGGAGCTCTGGAAACACCATATATTTT. Supplemented by reference TRBV19 and TRBJ1-3, the full variable domain reads DGGITQSPKYLFRKEGQNVTLSCEQNLNHDAMYWYRQDPGQGLRLIYYSQIVNDFQKGDIAEGYSVSREKKESFPLTVTSAQKNPTAFYLCASSRPGTGSSGNTIYFGEGSWLTVV.

This clone was recorded a few times. V and J are TRBV7-5 and TRBJ1-2; the table calls TRBD1, which could not be checked here. TRBV7-5 is a pseudogene. This CDR3 is 14 amino acids long. In DNA, the CDR3 is TGTGCCAGCAGCTTCAGGGGAGTAGGTCATGGCTACACCTTC. This codes for CASSFRGVGHGYTF.

V usage is TRBV14 and J usage is TRBJ1-4; 8 bases fit TRBD1. Germline trimming cut 5 bases from V and 3 bases from J; bases unmatched to any gene: 8. This CDR3 spans 16 amino acids. Per the germline V gene, CDR1 is SGHDN and CDR2 is FVKESK. In nucleotides, the CDR3 is TGTGCCAGCAGCTCCCAAGACAGGGGAGCTAATGAAAAACTGTTTTTT. Translated: CASSSQDRGANEKLFF.

This clone was found many times. This chain uses TRBV11-3 with TRBJ1-4; D call uncertain. Germline CDR1 is SGHNT and CDR2 is YENEEA. With 5 bases removed from V and 5 bases from J, the gap between germline ends came to 12 bases. CDR3 size: 14 residues. The CDR3, as DNA: TGTGCCAGCAGCCGAGGACTCGACAATGAAAAACTGTTTTTT. This sequence encodes CASSRGLDNEKLFF.

The J gene is TRBJ2-5, the V gene TRBV4-1; D gene uncertain. The germline V gene encodes CDR1 MGHRA and CDR2 YSYEKL. Deletions cut 0 bases from V and 5 bases from J, with 16 bases between. The CDR3 extends over 16 amino acids. The chain's CDR3 is CASSQEISDVRETQYF. The CDR3 region has the DNA TGCGCCAGCAGCCAAGAAATTTCGGACGTAAGGGAGACCCAGTACTTC.